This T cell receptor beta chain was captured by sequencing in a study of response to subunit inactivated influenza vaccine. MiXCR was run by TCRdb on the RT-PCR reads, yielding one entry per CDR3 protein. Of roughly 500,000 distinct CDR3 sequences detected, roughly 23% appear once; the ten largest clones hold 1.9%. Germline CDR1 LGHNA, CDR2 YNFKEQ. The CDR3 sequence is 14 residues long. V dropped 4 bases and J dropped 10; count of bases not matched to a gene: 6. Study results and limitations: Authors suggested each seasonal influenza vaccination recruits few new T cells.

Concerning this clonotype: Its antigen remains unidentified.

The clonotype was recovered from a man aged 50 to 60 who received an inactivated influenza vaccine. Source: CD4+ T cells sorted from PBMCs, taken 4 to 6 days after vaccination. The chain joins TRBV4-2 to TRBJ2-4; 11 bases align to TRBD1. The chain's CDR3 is CASSLGTGGGIQYF. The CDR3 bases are TGTGCCAGCAGCCTCGGGACAGGGGGAGGGATTCAGTACTTC.